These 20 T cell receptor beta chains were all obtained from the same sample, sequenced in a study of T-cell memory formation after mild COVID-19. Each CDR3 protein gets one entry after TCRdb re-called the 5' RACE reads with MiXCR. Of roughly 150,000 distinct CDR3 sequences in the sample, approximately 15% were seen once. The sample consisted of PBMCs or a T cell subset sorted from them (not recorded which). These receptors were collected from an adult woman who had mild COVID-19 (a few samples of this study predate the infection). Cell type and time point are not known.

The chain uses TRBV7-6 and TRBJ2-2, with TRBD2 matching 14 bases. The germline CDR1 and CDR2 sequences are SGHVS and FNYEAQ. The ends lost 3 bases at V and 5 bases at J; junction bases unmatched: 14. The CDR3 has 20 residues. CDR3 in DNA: TGTGCCAGCAGCTTTCCCCGACTAGCGGGGGGGCCGGTGGGTACCGGGGAGCTGTTTTTT. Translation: CASSFPRLAGGPVGTGELFF. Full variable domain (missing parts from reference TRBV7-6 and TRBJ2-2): GAGVSQSPRYKVTKRGQDVALRCDPISGHVSLYWYRQALGQGPEFLTYFNYEAQQDKSGLPNDRFSAERPEGSISTLTIQRTEQRDSAMYRCASSFPRLAGGPVGTGELFFGEGSRLTVL.

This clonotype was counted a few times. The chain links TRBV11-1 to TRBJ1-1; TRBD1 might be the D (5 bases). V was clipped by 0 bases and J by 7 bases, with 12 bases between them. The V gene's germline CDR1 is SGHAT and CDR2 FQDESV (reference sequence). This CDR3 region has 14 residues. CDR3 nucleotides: TGTGCCAGCAGCTTAGCGGGGGTGTCCGGTGAAGCTTTCTTT. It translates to CASSLAGVSGEAFF.

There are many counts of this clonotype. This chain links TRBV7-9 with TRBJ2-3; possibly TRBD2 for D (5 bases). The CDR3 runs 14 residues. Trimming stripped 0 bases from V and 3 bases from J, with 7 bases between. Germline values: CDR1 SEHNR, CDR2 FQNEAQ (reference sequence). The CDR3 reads CASSLASGTDTQYF. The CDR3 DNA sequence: TGTGCCAGCAGCTTAGCGAGCGGAACAGATACGCAGTATTTT.

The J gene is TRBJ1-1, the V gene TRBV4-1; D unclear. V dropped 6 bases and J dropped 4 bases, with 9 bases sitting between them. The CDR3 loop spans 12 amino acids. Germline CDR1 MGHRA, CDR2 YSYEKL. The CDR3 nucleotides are TGCGCCAGCAGTTCGTCCTCCACTGAAGCTTTCTTT. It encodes CASSSSSTEAFF.

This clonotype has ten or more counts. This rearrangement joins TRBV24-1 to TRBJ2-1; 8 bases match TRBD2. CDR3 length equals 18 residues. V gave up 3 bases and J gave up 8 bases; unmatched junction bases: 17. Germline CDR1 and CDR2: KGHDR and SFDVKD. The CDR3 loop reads CATSDPLHPGLGVDEQFF. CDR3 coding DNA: TGTGCCACCAGTGATCCCCTTCATCCGGGACTAGGGGTCGATGAGCAGTTCTTC.

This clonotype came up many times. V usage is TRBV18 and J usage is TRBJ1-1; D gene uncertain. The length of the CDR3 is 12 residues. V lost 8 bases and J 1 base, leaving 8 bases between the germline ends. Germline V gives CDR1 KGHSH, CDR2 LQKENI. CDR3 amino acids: CASSPPNTEAFF. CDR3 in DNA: TGTGCCAGCAGTCCCCCGAACACTGAAGCTTTCTTT.

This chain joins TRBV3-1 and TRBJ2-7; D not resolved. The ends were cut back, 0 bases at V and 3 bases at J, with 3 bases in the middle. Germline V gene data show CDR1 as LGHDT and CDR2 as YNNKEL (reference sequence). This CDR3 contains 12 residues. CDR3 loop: CASSQEFYEQYF. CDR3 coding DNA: TGTGCCAGCAGCCAAGAATTCTACGAGCAGTACTTC.

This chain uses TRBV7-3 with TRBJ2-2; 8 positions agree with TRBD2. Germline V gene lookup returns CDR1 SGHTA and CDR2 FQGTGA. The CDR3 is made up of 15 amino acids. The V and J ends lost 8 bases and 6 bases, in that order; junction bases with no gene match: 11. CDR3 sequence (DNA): TGTGCCAGCTCCCCCCGGGGGGGCCGAGCCGGGGAGCTGTTTTTT. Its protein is CASSPRGGRAGELFF.

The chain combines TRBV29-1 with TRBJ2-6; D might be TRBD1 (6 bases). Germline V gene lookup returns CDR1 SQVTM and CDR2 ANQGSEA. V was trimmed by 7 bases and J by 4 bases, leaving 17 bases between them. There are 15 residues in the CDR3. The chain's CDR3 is CSALLDRPGANVLTF. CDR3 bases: TGCAGCGCCCTTCTCGACAGGCCCGGGGCCAACGTCCTGACTTTC. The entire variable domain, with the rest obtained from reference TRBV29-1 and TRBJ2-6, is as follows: SAVISQKPSRDICQRGTSLTIQCQVDSQVTMMFWYRQQPGQSLTLIATANQGSEATYESGFVIDKFPISRPNLTFSTLTVSNMSPEDSSIYLCSALLDRPGANVLTFGAGSRLTVL.

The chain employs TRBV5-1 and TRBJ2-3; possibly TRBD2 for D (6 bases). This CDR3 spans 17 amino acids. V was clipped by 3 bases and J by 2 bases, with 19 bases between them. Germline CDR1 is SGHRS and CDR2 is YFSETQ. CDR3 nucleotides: TGCGCCAGCAGCTCGGGAGCCCTCTCGGGGTTCACAGATACGCAGTATTTT. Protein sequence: CASSSGALSGFTDTQYF.

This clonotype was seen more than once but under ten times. The CDR3 coding sequence is TGCGCCAGCAGCCTCGGGACAGGGGGCGGCTCCCAAGAGACCCAGTACTTC. Amino acid sequence: CASSLGTGGGSQETQYF. This chain uses TRBV4-3 with TRBJ2-5; 12 bases line up with TRBD1. From germline, CDR1 is LGHNA and CDR2 YSLEER. The CDR3 is made up of 17 amino acids. V was pared by 4 bases and J by 1 base, with 7 bases of the junction left unmatched.

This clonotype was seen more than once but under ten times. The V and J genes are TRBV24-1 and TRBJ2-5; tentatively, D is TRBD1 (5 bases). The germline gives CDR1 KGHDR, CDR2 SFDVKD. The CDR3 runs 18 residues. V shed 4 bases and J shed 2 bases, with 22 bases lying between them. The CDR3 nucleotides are TGTGCCACCAGTGACTCCCCAGGGTGGGGCCAACAACAAGAGACCCAGTACTTC. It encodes CATSDSPGWGQQQETQYF.

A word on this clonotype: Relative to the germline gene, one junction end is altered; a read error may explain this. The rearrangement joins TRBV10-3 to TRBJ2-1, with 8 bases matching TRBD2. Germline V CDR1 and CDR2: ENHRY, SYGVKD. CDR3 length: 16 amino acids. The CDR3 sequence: CAISESRTSSNHEKFF. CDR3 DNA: TGTGCCATCAGTGAGTCGAGGACTAGCTCAAACCATGAGAAGTTCTTC.

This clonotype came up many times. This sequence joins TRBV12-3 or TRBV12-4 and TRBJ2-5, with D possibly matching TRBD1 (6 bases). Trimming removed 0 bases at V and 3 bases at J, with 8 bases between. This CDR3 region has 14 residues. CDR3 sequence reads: CASSLAWDKETQYF. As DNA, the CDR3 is TGTGCCAGCAGTTTAGCGTGGGACAAAGAGACCCAGTACTTC.

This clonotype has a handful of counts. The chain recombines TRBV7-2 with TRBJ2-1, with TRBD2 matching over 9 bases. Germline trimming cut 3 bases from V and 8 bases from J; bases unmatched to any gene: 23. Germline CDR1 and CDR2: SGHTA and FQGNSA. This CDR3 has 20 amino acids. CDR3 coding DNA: TGTGCCAGCAGCTTTAGGAGATTGGGGACTAGCAAAACGGTTAGGGATGAGCAGTTCTTC. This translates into CASSFRRLGTSKTVRDEQFF.

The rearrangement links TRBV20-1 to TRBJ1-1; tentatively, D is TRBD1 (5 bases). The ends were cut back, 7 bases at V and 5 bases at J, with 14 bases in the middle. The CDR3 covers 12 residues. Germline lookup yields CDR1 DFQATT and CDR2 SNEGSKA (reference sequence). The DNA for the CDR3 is TGCAGTGGGTTAGGGGAACGTACTGAAGCTTTCTTT. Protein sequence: CSGLGERTEAFF.

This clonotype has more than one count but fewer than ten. In DNA, the CDR3 is TGTGCCAGCAGCCCTGGGTATGAGCAGTTCTTC. Its protein product is CASSPGYEQFF. This rearrangement joins TRBV7-6 to TRBJ2-1; D is undetermined. CDR3 length: 11 residues. With 5 bases removed from V and 8 bases from J, the gap between germline ends came to 7 bases. Germline V gives CDR1 SGHVS, CDR2 FNYEAQ.

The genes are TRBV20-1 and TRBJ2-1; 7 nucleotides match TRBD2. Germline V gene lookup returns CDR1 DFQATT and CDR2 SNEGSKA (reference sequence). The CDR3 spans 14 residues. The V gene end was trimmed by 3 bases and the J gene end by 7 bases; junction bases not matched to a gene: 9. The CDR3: CSASHRTRENEQFF. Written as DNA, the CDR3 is TGCAGTGCTAGCCACCGGACTAGAGAGAATGAGCAGTTCTTC.

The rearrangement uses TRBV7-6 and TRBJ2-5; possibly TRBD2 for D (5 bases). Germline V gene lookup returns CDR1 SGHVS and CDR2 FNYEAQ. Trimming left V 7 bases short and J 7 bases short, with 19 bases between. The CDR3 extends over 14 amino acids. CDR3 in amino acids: CASNDVAVGGTQYF. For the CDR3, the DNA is TGTGCCAGCAACGACGTGGCCGTTGGAGGGACCCAGTACTTC.

This CDR3 reads CASTPSGREKLFF. The CDR3 coding sequence is TGTGCCAGCACCCCCTCGGGGCGGGAAAAACTGTTTTTT. The rearrangement uses TRBV2 and TRBJ1-4; possible D gene TRBD1, 5 bases. CDR1 and CDR2 (germline): SNHLY, FYNNEI. Trimming took 7 bases from V and 8 from J, leaving 14 bases between them. The CDR3 totals 13 residues.